Listed below are T cell receptor beta chains from one sample, sequenced in a study of T cell responses to AZD1222 COVID-19 vaccine. TCRdb's copy holds only in-frame clones and misses some; the assay was immunoSEQ multiplex PCR. The sample contains 150,000 to 190,000 clones, around 86% of which appear only once. Here the sequenced sample was peripheral blood, taken 28 days after the second AZD1222 dose. These receptors were collected from an adult who received the AZD1222 COVID-19 vaccine. CDR3s include the opening cysteine and the closing phenylalanine or tryptophan. A D gene is named only where the DNA matches it firmly. Only some rows state a clone size, as once, few, many or a class for expanded clones.

>NA|TRBJ2-3|TRBV28|17|NA
CASSSHRKGLTTDTQYF
TGTGCCAGCAGTTCTCACAGGAAGGGGCTCACGACAGATACGCAGTATTTT
>NA|TRBJ2-7|TRBV7-2|15|NA
CASSPEGGGTYEQYF
TGTGCCAGCAGCCCGGAGGGGGGTGGGACATACGAGCAGTACTTC
>TRBD1|TRBJ2-7|TRBV18|15|NA
CASSPPLPGGNEQYF
TGTGCCAGCTCACCACCCCTCCCAGGGGGCAACGAGCAGTACTTC
>TRBD2|TRBJ2-5|TRBV11-2|16|few
CASSLGLAGDQETQYF
TGTGCCAGCAGCCTCGGACTAGCGGGAGACCAAGAGACCCAGTACTTC
>NA|TRBJ1-5|TRBV18|14|NA
CASSPTERNQPQHF
TGTGCCAGCTCCCCGACAGAGCGCAATCAGCCCCAGCATTTT
>NA|TRBJ1-5|TRBV19|12|few
CASTEGDQPQHF
TGTGCCAGTACCGAGGGAGATCAGCCCCAGCATTTT
>NA|TRBJ1-1|TRBV12-3/TRBV12-4|13|NA
CASSSGRNTEAFF
TGTGCCAGCAGTTCGGGACGGAACACTGAAGCTTTCTTT
>NA|TRBJ1-1|TRBV30|16|NA
CAWSALRTARNTEAFF
TGTGCCTGGAGTGCCCTGAGGACAGCCCGGAACACTGAAGCTTTCTTT
>NA|TRBJ1-6|TRBV5-1|18|NA
CASSLNAPGTVNNSPLHF
TGCGCCAGCAGCCTAAACGCCCCCGGGACGGTGAATAATTCACCCCTCCACTTT
>NA|TRBJ1-1|TRBV3-1/TRBV3-2|11|NA
CASSQGAEAFF
TGTGCCAGCAGCCAAGGGGCAGAAGCTTTCTTT
>TRBD1|TRBJ1-4|TRBV5-1|16|NA
CASSSGTGATNEKLFF
TGCGCCAGCAGTTCAGGGACAGGAGCAACTAATGAAAAACTGTTTTTT
>TRBD2|TRBJ2-5|TRBV7-3|16|NA
CASSLSGTSGQETQYF
TGTGCCAGCAGCTTATCCGGGACTAGCGGACAAGAGACCCAGTACTTC
>TRBD2|TRBJ2-7|TRBV20-1|15|NA
CSASAVLAGFYEQYF
TGCAGTGCTAGTGCTGTGCTAGCGGGATTCTACGAGCAGTACTTC
>TRBD2|TRBJ2-3|TRBV5-4|17|NA
CASSPLNAGGGTDTQYF
TGTGCCAGCAGCCCACTTAATGCGGGAGGGGGCACAGATACGCAGTATTTT
>NA|TRBJ1-6|TRBV9|15|NA
CASSVAGGGSSPLHF
TGTGCCAGCAGCGTAGCCGGGGGAGGTAGTTCACCCCTCCACTTT
>NA|TRBJ2-5|TRBV21-1|15|NA
CASSKDREGSETQYF
TGTGCCAGCAGCAAAGACAGGGAGGGGTCAGAGACCCAGTACTTC